This T cell receptor beta chain appears in the sequencing data of a study of blood T cell repertoires in COVID-19. About the study: Acute-phase and convalescent COVID-19 samples originated in the United States, Italy and Spain.

The CDR3 is 14 residues long. Generated by immunoSEQ multiplex PCR, the TCRdb table keeps only in-frame clones and is missing some. The sample yields over 30,000 clones, over 70% seen once. Material: peripheral blood. The TCR comes from a man aged 80 or over with active or convalescent COVID-19. V gene TRBV12-1 combines with J gene TRBJ1-6; the table assigns TRBD1, which was not confirmed against the DNA. TRBV12-1 is labeled a pseudogene. This chain's CDR3 is CASSLGRGHSPLHF. The CDR3 region has the DNA TGTGCCAGCAGCTTGGGGCGAGGACATTCACCCCTCCACTTT.